Detailed here is one TCR beta chain. This specimen comes from a study of blood T cell repertoires in COVID-19. Study-wide background: COVID-19 samples from acute and convalescent phases originated in the United States, Italy and Spain.

V gave up 4 bases and J gave up 0 bases, with 13 bases separating them. The CDR3 covers 15 residues. In germline, CDR1 is SGHRS, CDR2 YFSETQ. Data came from immunoSEQ multiplex PCR; TCRdb stores just in-frame clones and leaves some out. The table has 13,000 or so clones, roughly 88% seen once; the top ten hold approximately 14%. The clonotype was recovered from a human donor in a cohort sampled during active COVID-19. What was sequenced was peripheral blood. This chain links TRBV5-1 with TRBJ1-1, with D perhaps TRBD1 (6 bases). The CDR3 region is CASSLWTVMNTEAFF. For the CDR3, the DNA is TGCGCCAGCAGCCTTTGGACAGTCATGAACACTGAAGCTTTCTTT.